This T cell receptor (beta chain) was sequenced in a study of PD-1 blockade in mismatch repair-deficient tumors. Time point of the sample: roughly eleven-day in vitro stimulation with candidate neoantigen peptide 5. Sequencing used immunoSEQ multiplex PCR; TCRdb keeps in-frame clones, though not all of them. There are around 15,000 clones in the sample; roughly four fifths occur only once, and 9.5% to 12% lies in the top ten. Only a few counts were recorded for this clone. Its specificity is not known. This TCR derives from an adult with mismatch repair-deficient cancer. Material: cells cultured in vitro, obtained from a patient treated with pembrolizumab.

The CDR3 nucleotides are TGCGCCAGCAGCCTATACGGGACTAGAGTGAACACCGGGGAGCTGTTTTTT. Translating gives CASSLYGTRVNTGELFF. The chain has TRBV4-1 and TRBJ2-2, with 8 bases lining up with TRBD2. The J segment lost 1 base and the V segment lost 4 bases, leaving 8 bases of the junction unmatched. CDR3 length equals 17 residues. Per the germline V gene, CDR1 is MGHRA and CDR2 is YSYEKL.